The TCR beta chain described here comes from a study of cytomegalovirus exposure and HLA in healthy donors. Germline CDR1 SEHNR, CDR2 FQNEAQ (reference sequence). V was pared by 1 base and J by 1 base, with 7 bases between. CDR3 length: 14 amino acids. PCR employed 60 Vbeta and 13 Jbeta primers. Assay used: immunoSEQ multiplex PCR; TCRdb lists only in-frame clones, some missing. The data contain fewer than 150,000 clones, about 86% of them seen just once; the ten biggest clones take up roughly 4%. The sequenced sample consisted of PBMCs. The chain joins TRBV7-9 to TRBJ1-1; no firm D call. This TCR came from a man aged 40-55 years in good health and CMV-seropositive. The CDR3 DNA is TGTGCCAGCAGCTTAGTAGGAGGGAACACTGAAGCTTTCTTT. Encoded protein: CASSLVGGNTEAFF. The entire variable domain, with the rest obtained from reference TRBV7-9 and TRBJ1-1, is as follows: DTGVSQNPRHKITKRGQNVTFRCDPISEHNRLYWYRQTLGQGPEFLTYFQNEAQLEKSRLLSDRFSAERPKGSFSTLEIQRTEQGDSAMYLCASSLVGGNTEAFFGQGTRLTVV.